The source of this T cell receptor (beta chain) is a study of response to subunit inactivated influenza vaccine. TCRdb reanalysed the RT-PCR reads using MiXCR and keeps one entry per CDR3 protein. This table has approximately 500,000 distinct CDR3 sequences, roughly 25% appearing once. Germline trimming cut 7 bases from V and 3 bases from J; bases unmatched to any gene: 11. The CDR3 runs to 15 residues. Germline-derived CDR1 and CDR2 are SNHLY and FYNNEI. This sample also appeared in a second study, on T cells expressing NK-cell markers. That work adds: Generation of TCR beta cDNA was performed by 5'RACE template switching incorporating UMIs. Eight donors were sequenced, seven testing HCMV-seropositive and one testing seronegative.

This sample comprised CD4+ T cells sorted from PBMCs, obtained roughly 12 days after vaccination. V gene TRBV2 combines with J gene TRBJ1-2, with 7 bases matching TRBD1. This TCR was recovered from a man in his fifties who received an inactivated influenza vaccine. The CDR3, as DNA: TGTGCCAGCAAGCGCTGGGCAGGGGGTGACTATGGCTACACCTTC. Its translation: CASKRWAGGDYGYTF. Using reference TRBV2 and TRBJ1-2 for the parts outside the CDR3, the full variable domain is EPEVTQTPSHQVTQMGQEVILRCVPISNHLYFYWYRQILGQKVEFLVSFYNNEISEKSEIFDDQFSVERPDGSNFTLKIRSTKLEDSAMYFCASKRWAGGDYGYTFGSGTRLTVV.